The entry below gives a single T cell receptor (beta chain) sequence along with its context. The sample originates from a study of blood T cell repertoires in COVID-19. Study-level information: The samples span acute and convalescent COVID-19 from the United States, Italy and Spain. Sample material is recorded as cDNA or gDNA derived from T cells, B-cell-depleted T cells, or PBMCs.

CDR3 length: 15 amino acids. In germline, CDR1 is SEHNR, CDR2 FQNEAQ (reference sequence). The ends lost 3 bases at V and 0 bases at J; junction bases unmatched: 4. How the authors handled the data: Researchers report that nucleated cell counts were estimated from reference gene primer amplification. Produced via immunoSEQ multiplex PCR; TCRdb's table is partial and in-frame only. Clonal size and the V and J genes are those of that table, whereas D and trimming came from the DNA. This sample yields approximately 670,000 clones, of which more than 80% are seen a single time; 0.2% to 0.3% belongs to the top ten.

The sequence came from a woman in her late teens or twenties with acute or convalescent COVID-19. This chain connects TRBV7-9 to TRBJ2-5, with TRBD1 matching over 7 bases. Sample: peripheral blood. The DNA for the CDR3 is TGTGCCAGCAGCTTGGGGACAGCAAACCAAGAGACCCAGTACTTC. Its translation: CASSLGTANQETQYF.